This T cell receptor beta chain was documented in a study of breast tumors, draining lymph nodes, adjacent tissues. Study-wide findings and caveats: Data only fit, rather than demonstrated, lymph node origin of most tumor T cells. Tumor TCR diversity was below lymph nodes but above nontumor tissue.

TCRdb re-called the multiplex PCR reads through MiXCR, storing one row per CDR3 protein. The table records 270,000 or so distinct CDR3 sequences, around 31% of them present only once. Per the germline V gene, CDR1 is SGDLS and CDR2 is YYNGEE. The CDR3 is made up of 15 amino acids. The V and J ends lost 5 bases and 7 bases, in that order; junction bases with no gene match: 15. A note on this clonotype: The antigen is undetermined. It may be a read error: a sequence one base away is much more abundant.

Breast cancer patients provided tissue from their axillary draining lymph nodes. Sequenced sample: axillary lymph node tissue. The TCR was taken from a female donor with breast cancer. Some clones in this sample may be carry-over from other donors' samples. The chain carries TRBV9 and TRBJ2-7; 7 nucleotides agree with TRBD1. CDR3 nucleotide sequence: TGTGCCAGCAGTTACGTCGACAGGGTAGTGGGGGAGCAGTACTTC. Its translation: CASSYVDRVVGEQYF.